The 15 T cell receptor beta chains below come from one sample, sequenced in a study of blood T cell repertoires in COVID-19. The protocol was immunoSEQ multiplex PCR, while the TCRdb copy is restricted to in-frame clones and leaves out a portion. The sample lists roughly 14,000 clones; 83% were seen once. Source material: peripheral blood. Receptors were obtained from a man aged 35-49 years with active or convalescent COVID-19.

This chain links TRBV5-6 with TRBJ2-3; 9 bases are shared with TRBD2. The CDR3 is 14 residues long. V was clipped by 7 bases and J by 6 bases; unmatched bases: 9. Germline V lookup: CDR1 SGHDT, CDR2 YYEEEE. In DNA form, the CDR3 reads TGTGCCAGCTCCCAAGGACTAGCGACCGATACGCAGTATTTT. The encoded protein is CASSQGLATDTQYF.

In DNA, the CDR3 is TGTGCCAGCAGTACCCCAACGGGGGGCGGCGGGGAGCTGTTTTTT. It specifies CASSTPTGGGGELFF. This sequence joins TRBV28 and TRBJ2-2; D possibly corresponds to TRBD2 (7 bases). Germline V gene sequence: CDR1 MDHEN, CDR2 SYDVKM. Trimming pared 5 bases from V and 7 bases from J, leaving 17 bases between. The length of the CDR3 is 15 residues.

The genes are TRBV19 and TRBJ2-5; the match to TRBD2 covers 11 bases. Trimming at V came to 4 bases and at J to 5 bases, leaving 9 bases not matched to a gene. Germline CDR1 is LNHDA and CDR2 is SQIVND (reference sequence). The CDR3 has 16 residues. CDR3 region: CASSTTSGGSPETQYF. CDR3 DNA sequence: TGTGCCAGTAGTACAACTAGCGGGGGTTCGCCGGAGACCCAGTACTTC.

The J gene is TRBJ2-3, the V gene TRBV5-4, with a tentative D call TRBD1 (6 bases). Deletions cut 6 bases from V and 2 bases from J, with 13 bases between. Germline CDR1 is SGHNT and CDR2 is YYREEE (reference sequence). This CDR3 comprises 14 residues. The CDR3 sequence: CASNQQGLTDTQYF. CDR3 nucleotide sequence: TGTGCCAGCAACCAACAGGGCCTCACAGATACGCAGTATTTT. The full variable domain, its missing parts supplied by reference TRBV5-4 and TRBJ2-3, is ETGVTQSPTHLIKTRGQQVTLRCSSQSGHNTVSWYQQALGQGPQFIFQYYREEENGRGNFPPRFSGLQFPNYSSELNVNALELDDSALYLCASNQQGLTDTQYFGPGTRLTVL.

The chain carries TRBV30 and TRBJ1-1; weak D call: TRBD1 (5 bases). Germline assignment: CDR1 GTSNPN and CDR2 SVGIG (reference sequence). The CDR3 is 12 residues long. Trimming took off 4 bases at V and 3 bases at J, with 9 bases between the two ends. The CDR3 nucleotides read TGTGCCTGGATCGGGGGGGACACTGAAGCTTTCTTT. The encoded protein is CAWIGGDTEAFF.

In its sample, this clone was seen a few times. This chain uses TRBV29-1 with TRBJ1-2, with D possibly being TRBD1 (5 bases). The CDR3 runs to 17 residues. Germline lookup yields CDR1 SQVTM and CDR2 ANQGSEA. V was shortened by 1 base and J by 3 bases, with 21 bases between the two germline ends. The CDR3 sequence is CSVEVIPTDINDYGYTF. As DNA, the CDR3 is TGCAGCGTTGAAGTGATACCGACAGACATTAATGACTATGGCTACACCTTC.

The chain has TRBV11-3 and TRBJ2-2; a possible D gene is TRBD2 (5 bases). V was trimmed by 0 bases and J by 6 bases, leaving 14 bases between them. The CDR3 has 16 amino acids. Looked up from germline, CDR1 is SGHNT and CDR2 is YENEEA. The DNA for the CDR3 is TGTGCCAGCAGCTTAGATGGGGAGACGGTGCCCGGGGAGCTGTTTTTT. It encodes CASSLDGETVPGELFF.

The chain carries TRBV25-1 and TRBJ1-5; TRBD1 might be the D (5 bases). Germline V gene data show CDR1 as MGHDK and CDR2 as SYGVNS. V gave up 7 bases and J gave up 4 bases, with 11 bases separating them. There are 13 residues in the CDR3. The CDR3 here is CASTQEGNQPQHF. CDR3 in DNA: TGTGCCAGCACCCAGGAGGGGAATCAGCCCCAGCATTTT.

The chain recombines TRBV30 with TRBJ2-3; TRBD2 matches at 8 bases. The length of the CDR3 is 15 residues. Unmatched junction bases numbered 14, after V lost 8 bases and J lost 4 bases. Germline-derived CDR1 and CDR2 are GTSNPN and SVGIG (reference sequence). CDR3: CAGSGLAGFADTQYF. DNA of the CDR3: TGTGCCGGTAGTGGGTTAGCGGGATTCGCAGATACGCAGTATTTT.

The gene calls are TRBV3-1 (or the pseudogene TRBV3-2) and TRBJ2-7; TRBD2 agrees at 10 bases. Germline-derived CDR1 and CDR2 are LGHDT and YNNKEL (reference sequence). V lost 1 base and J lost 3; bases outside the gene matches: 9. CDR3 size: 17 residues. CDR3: CASSQGILAGRVYEQYF. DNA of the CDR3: TGTGCCAGCAGCCAAGGGATACTAGCGGGACGGGTCTACGAGCAGTACTTC.

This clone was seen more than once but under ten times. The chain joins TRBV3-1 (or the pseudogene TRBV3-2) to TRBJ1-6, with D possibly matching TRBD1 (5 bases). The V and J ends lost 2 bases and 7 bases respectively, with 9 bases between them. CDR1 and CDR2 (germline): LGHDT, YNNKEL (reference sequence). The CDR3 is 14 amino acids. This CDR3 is CASSQTGINSPLHF. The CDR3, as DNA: TGTGCCAGCAGCCAAACAGGTATAAATTCACCCCTCCACTTT.

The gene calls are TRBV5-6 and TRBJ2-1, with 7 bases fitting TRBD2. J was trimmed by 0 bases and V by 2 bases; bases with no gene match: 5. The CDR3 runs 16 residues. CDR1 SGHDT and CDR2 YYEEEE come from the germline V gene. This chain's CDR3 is CASSFPAGFSYNEQFF. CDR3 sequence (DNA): TGTGCCAGCAGCTTCCCAGCGGGGTTCTCCTACAATGAGCAGTTCTTC. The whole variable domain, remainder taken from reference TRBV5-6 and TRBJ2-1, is DAGVTQSPTHLIKTRGQQVTLRCSPKSGHDTVSWYQQALGQGPQFIFQYYEEEERQRGNFPDRFSGHQFPNYSSELNVNALLLGDSALYLCASSFPAGFSYNEQFFGPGTRLTVL.

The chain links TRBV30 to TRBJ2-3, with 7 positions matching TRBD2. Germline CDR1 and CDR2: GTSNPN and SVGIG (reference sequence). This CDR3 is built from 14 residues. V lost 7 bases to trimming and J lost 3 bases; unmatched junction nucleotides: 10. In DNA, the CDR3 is TGTGCCTTGGAGCGGGGTGGAGGGACAGATACGCAGTATTTT. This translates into CALERGGGTDTQYF.

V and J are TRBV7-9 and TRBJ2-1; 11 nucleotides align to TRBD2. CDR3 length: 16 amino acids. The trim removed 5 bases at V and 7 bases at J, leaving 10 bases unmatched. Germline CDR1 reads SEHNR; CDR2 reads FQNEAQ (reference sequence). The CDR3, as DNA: TGTGCCAGCAGCCCCTTAGCGGGGGGGACTTCTAATGAGCAGTTCTTC. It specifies CASSPLAGGTSNEQFF.

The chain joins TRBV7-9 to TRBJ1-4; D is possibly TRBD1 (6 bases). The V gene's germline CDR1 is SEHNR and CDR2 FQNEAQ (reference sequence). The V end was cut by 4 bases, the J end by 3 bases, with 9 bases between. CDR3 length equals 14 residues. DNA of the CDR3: TGTGCCAGCAGCTCGACAGGAGCTAATGAAAAACTGTTTTTT. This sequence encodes CASSSTGANEKLFF.